This is a list of T cell receptor beta chains from one sample in a study of blood T cell repertoires in COVID-19. The repertoire was sequenced with immunoSEQ multiplex PCR; TCRdb's copy has only in-frame clones and lacks some. The repertoire includes fewer than 350,000 clones, around 90% of them detected once, and about 1.7% sits in the top ten. Specimen: PBMCs or T cells enriched from blood (not recorded which). These TCRs come from a woman aged 18-29 years with acute COVID-19. Each CDR3 is given with its conserved first and last residue. A D gene is named only where the DNA matches it firmly. Clone size is not always given. Where it is, it says once, few, many or a class for expanded clones.

CSGSDRGQRELFF | TGCAGCGGGAGCGACAGGGGGCAACGGGAGCTGTTTTTT | TRBJ2-2 | TRBV29-1 | . | TRBD1
CASSPGTGTDTQYF | TGTGCCAGCTCACCCGGGACAGGCACAGATACGCAGTATTTT | TRBJ2-3 | TRBV18 | . | TRBD1
CASSEEDRVRSYEQYF | TGTGCCAGCAGTGAAGAGGACAGGGTACGTTCCTACGAGCAGTACTTC | TRBJ2-7 | TRBV2 | . | TRBD1
CASLGHAGYNEQFF | TGTGCCAGCTTAGGACATGCTGGTTACAATGAGCAGTTCTTC | TRBJ2-1 | TRBV27 | . | .
CASSLFGAASKTEAFF | TGTGCCAGCAGTTTATTTGGAGCTGCCTCGAAGACTGAAGCTTTCTTT | TRBJ1-1 | TRBV28 | . | .
CASSESGMAGVDGELFF | TGTGCCAGCAGTGAATCGGGGATGGCAGGGGTGGACGGGGAGCTGTTTTTT | TRBJ2-2 | TRBV25-1 | . | .
CASEMIGGPYEQYF | TGTGCCAGCGAGATGATCGGGGGACCCTACGAGCAGTACTTC | TRBJ2-7 | TRBV5-6 | . | .
CASTRDYTTDTQYF | TGTGCCAGCACCAGGGACTATACCACAGATACGCAGTATTTT | TRBJ2-3 | TRBV6-5 | few | TRBD2
CASSRDRDNNEQFF | TGTGCCAGCAGCCGGGACAGGGACAACAATGAGCAGTTCTTC | TRBJ2-1 | TRBV3-1/TRBV3-2 | few | TRBD1
CSVTSGGRYGYTF | TGCAGCGTGACCTCTGGGGGCCGCTATGGCTACACCTTC | TRBJ1-2 | TRBV29-1 | . | .
CASSPRTGTVGRGGREQYF | TGCGCCAGCAGCCCTCGGACAGGAACAGTGGGTCGCGGCGGGCGGGAGCAGTACTTC | TRBJ2-7 | TRBV5-1 | once | TRBD1
CASSLEGRKNDGYTF | TGTGCCAGCAGTTTGGAGGGGAGAAAGAATGATGGCTACACCTTC | TRBJ1-2 | TRBV28 | . | .
CASSAPEGEAFF | TGTGCCAGCAGTGCCCCGGAGGGGGAAGCTTTCTTT | TRBJ1-1 | TRBV9 | . | .
CASGLAGTSGSVYEQYF | TGTGCTAGTGGTTTGGCCGGTACTAGCGGGAGCGTCTACGAGCAGTACTTC | TRBJ2-7 | TRBV12-5 | . | TRBD2
CASSESGSIYYGYTF | TGTGCCAGCAGTGAATCAGGGTCGATATACTATGGCTACACCTTC | TRBJ1-2 | TRBV2 | . | .
CSASQGAYEQYF | TGCAGTGCTAGTCAGGGGGCCTACGAGCAGTACTTC | TRBJ2-7 | TRBV20-1 | . | TRBD1
CASIAGEQFF | TGTGCCAGCATAGCGGGGGAGCAGTTCTTC | TRBJ2-1 | TRBV6-5 | . | TRBD2
CASSPPGGTGNTYEQFF | TGTGCCAGCAGCCCCCCCGGGGGGACAGGGAACACTTATGAGCAGTTCTTC | TRBJ2-1 | TRBV3-1/TRBV3-2 | . | TRBD1
CATSRAREGPYNEQFF | TGTGCCACCAGCAGAGCGCGGGAGGGTCCCTACAATGAGCAGTTCTTC | TRBJ2-1 | TRBV15 | . | TRBD2
CASSWDWASGNTIYF | TGTGCCAGCAGCTGGGACTGGGCCTCTGGAAACACCATATATTTT | TRBJ1-3 | TRBV7-2 | . | .
CATSDVAGGSYEQYF | TGTGCCACCAGTGATGTAGCGGGAGGATCCTACGAGCAGTACTTC | TRBJ2-7 | TRBV24-1 | . | TRBD2
CASSSPTDRANTEAFF | TGCGCCAGCAGCTCCCCCACCGACAGGGCGAACACTGAAGCTTTCTTT | TRBJ1-1 | TRBV5-1 | . | TRBD1
CASSPTVRGRGYGYTF | TGCGCCAGCAGCCCCACGGTCAGGGGGCGAGGCTATGGCTACACCTTC | TRBJ1-2 | TRBV4-1 | . | TRBD1
CASRRGRAGTEAFF | TGTGCCAGCAGGAGGGGGCGGGCGGGCACTGAAGCTTTCTTT | TRBJ1-1 | TRBV6-5 | . | TRBD1
CASSDWLAGGEQYF | TGTGCCAGCAGTGATTGGCTAGCGGGAGGCGAGCAGTACTTC | TRBJ2-7 | TRBV2 | . | TRBD2
CASSLVPGVNTEAFF | TGTGCCAGCAGCTTAGTACCGGGGGTGAACACTGAAGCTTTCTTT | TRBJ1-1 | TRBV7-8 | . | .
CATSRDRPLQGTDTQYF | TGTGCCACCAGCAGAGATCGTCCCCTACAGGGCACAGATACGCAGTATTTT | TRBJ2-3 | TRBV15 | . | .
CASSLQQGSETQYF | TGTGCCAGCAGCTTACAACAGGGGTCGGAGACCCAGTACTTC | TRBJ2-5 | TRBV11-2 | . | TRBD1
CASSLSPGLAAHTDTQYF | TGTGCCAGCAGCTTAAGCCCGGGACTAGCGGCTCACACAGATACGCAGTATTTT | TRBJ2-3 | TRBV7-9 | . | TRBD2
CASSQVSGHSGNTIYF | TGTGCCAGCAGCCAAGTGTCAGGACACTCTGGAAACACCATATATTTT | TRBJ1-3 | TRBV4-2 | . | .
CASRVQGGWDTEAFF | TGTGCCAGCAGGGTACAGGGGGGGTGGGACACTGAAGCTTTCTTT | TRBJ1-1 | TRBV6-5 | . | TRBD1
CASSDRLRGYTF | TGTGCCAGCAGCGACAGGCTCCGAGGCTACACCTTC | TRBJ1-2 | TRBV6-2/TRBV6-3 | once | .
CASSYGGTNTGELFF | TGTGCCAGCAGTTATGGCGGGACGAACACCGGGGAGCTGTTTTTT | TRBJ2-2 | TRBV28 | . | .
CASSSWTSAYNEQFF | TGTGCCAGCAGTTCCTGGACTAGCGCGTACAATGAGCAGTTCTTC | TRBJ2-1 | TRBV28 | . | TRBD2
CASSYSGDRPKGYTF | TGTGCCAGCAGTTACTCGGGGGACAGACCAAAGGGCTACACCTTC | TRBJ1-2 | TRBV6-2/TRBV6-3 | . | TRBD1
CASSSPLGVANYGYTF | TGTGCCAGCAGTTCCCCCCTAGGGGTGGCTAACTATGGCTACACCTTC | TRBJ1-2 | TRBV28 | . | .
CASSQAWGQGAREQYF | TGTGCCAGCAGCCAAGCCTGGGGACAGGGGGCTCGAGAGCAGTACTTC | TRBJ2-7 | TRBV7-8 | . | TRBD1
CAWVIQVNTEAFF | TGTGCCTGGGTGATACAGGTAAACACTGAAGCTTTCTTT | TRBJ1-1 | TRBV30 | . | .
CASDRGTSGSFEQYF | TGTGCCAGCGACCGTGGGACTAGCGGGAGTTTCGAGCAGTACTTC | TRBJ2-7 | TRBV5-6 | few | TRBD2
CASSHRLADTQYF | TGCGCCAGCAGCCACCGACTAGCCGATACGCAGTATTTT | TRBJ2-3 | TRBV4-1 | . | TRBD2
CASSLAPSGGQETQYF | TGTGCCAGCAGCTTAGCCCCTAGCGGGGGTCAAGAGACCCAGTACTTC | TRBJ2-5 | TRBV7-2 | . | TRBD2
CASSPGVWNNSPLHF | TGTGCCAGCAGCCCAGGGGTCTGGAATAATTCACCCCTCCACTTT | TRBJ1-6 | TRBV7-9 | . | .
CASSLRPPAGVSTDTQYF | TGTGCCAGCAGCTTACGCCCCCCAGCGGGTGTGTCCACAGATACGCAGTATTTT | TRBJ2-3 | TRBV7-2 | . | .
CASSQDVGDRSSYEQYF | TGTGCCAGCAGCCAAGATGTCGGGGACAGGAGCTCCTACGAGCAGTACTTC | TRBJ2-7 | TRBV4-2 | once | TRBD1
CASEFPGRDRVRF | TGTGCCAGCGAGTTTCCGGGGAGGGACCGGGTTCGCTTT | TRBJ1-1 | TRBV28 | few | .
CASSSGGGGEQYF | TGTGCCAGCTCCAGCGGGGGAGGAGGAGAGCAGTACTTC | TRBJ2-7 | TRBV18 | . | TRBD2
CASSHMGSSYNEQFF | TGTGCCAGCAGCCACATGGGGAGCTCCTACAATGAGCAGTTCTTC | TRBJ2-1 | TRBV3-1/TRBV3-2 | . | .
CASRGSGKQTQYF | TGTGCCAGCAGAGGTAGCGGGAAACAGACCCAGTACTTC | TRBJ2-5 | TRBV11-2 | . | TRBD2
CASSLGLPPSSGELFF | TGTGCCAGCAGCTTGGGACTACCGCCCTCCTCTGGGGAGCTGTTTTTT | TRBJ2-2 | TRBV5-4 | . | .
CASSLAGTYNEQFF | TGTGCCAGCAGTTTAGCGGGCACCTACAATGAGCAGTTCTTC | TRBJ2-1 | TRBV28 | . | .
CASSHVRLDRTNVLTF | TGTGCCAGCAGCCACGTCCGCCTGGACAGGACCAACGTCCTGACTTTC | TRBJ2-6 | TRBV11-2 | . | TRBD1
CASSREAYEQYF | TGTGCCAGCTCACGGGAGGCCTACGAGCAGTACTTC | TRBJ2-7 | TRBV18 | . | .
CASSSPGGSLNYGYTF | TGTGCCAGCAGTTCACCGGGGGGGTCCCTTAACTATGGCTACACCTTC | TRBJ1-2 | TRBV28 | . | .
CASSSLYRGEETQYF | TGTGCCAGCAGTTCTCTCTACAGGGGGGAAGAGACCCAGTACTTC | TRBJ2-5 | TRBV7-9 | . | TRBD1
CASSERPQGSNTEAFF | TGTGCCAGCAGTGAACGGCCCCAGGGGTCGAACACTGAAGCTTTCTTT | TRBJ1-1 | TRBV6-1 | once | .
CASSLSPSSGRDNEQFF | TGTGCCAGCAGTTTATCACCGTCTAGCGGAAGAGACAATGAGCAGTTCTTC | TRBJ2-1 | TRBV27 | once | TRBD2
CASMGALNSPLHF | TGTGCCAGCATGGGGGCGTTAAATTCACCCCTCCACTTT | TRBJ1-6 | TRBV25-1 | . | .
CASSPVSVPGNEKLFF | TGTGCCAGCTCACCAGTATCAGTGCCGGGTAATGAAAAACTGTTTTTT | TRBJ1-4 | TRBV18 | . | .
CASSQLSGLSYNEQFF | TGTGCCAGCAGCCAACTTAGCGGGCTATCCTACAATGAGCAGTTCTTC | TRBJ2-1 | TRBV27 | . | TRBD2